The entry below gives a single T cell receptor beta chain sequence along with its context. Its antigen is still unknown. The junction shows a germline mismatch at one end, possibly a read error. The read gets to within 3 residues of the CDR3 end, and the germline J gene fills in the rest. The immunoSEQ assay was used for deep sequencing of the TCR beta chain. In the source study's methods: Clonotype frequencies were computed using only productive TCR beta rearrangements. The table was pulled from immuneACCESS by TCRdb, which kept in-frame rearrangements only. Such tables lose some clones; where checked, under half of the loss comes from unresolved V genes, and the rest has no known cause. D and trimming come from the DNA, and the V and J calls and clone size come from that table. The sample's table covers about 25,000 clones. The ten top clones hold around 1.9% of the sample. Sample treatment or condition, as interpreted from the label and publication: autologous CTL019 cells: CD19 CAR with 4-1BB and CD3 zeta domains. The CD19 CAR incorporated TCR zeta and 4-1BB costimulatory signaling domains. Leukapheresis was used to collect T cells from peripheral blood for manufacturing CTL019. The DNeasy Blood and Tissue Kit was used to extract genomic DNA from pre-infusion T cells, peripheral blood, or sorted post-infusion T cells.

The data were taken from a study of TET2 disruption in CD19-targeted CAR T cells (dated by TCRdb to the late 2010s). Broadly, across the study: Sample numbers were set by the original clinical trial design and sample availability, with no additional inclusion criteria.

Study-level results and caveats: The conclusions about the patient's CAR T cells were based on extensive analysis of only one subject.

The CDR3 runs 13 amino acids, cysteine and phenylalanine included. The DNA shown is the part of the CDR3 that was read: 30 bases, in frame from base 1. For CDR1 and CDR2, the germline V gene (reference sequence) lists LNHDA and SQIVND. This specimen consisted of CD8- CAR+ T cells sorted from cultured blood T cells, obtained for CD19 CAR T cell therapy. In the paper's terms, the cell subset or site label means: CD8-negative CAR-positive T cells from the infusion product. Here the chain combines TRBV19 and TRBJ1-2; the D gene is not confidently resolved. This clonotype was obtained from a man in his 70s with chronic lymphocytic leukemia. This receptor carries the CDR3 CASSIAGVYDYTF. CDR3 DNA (partial): TGTGCCAGTAGTATAGCCGGGGTCTATGAC.